This T cell receptor beta chain came from a study of T-cell reconstitution after alpha-beta-depleted transplantation in children. The CDR3 is 17 amino acids. The V end was cut by 3 bases, the J end by 6 bases, with 18 bases between. CDR1 MNHEY and CDR2 SMNVEV come from the germline V gene (reference sequence). Study-wide results and caveats: Roughly two months post-transplant, alpha-beta T cells reportedly originated from several hundred graft clones that had expanded.

This clonotype was counted ten times or more. Its antigen is not known. For TCRbeta, the library was prepared with unique molecular identifiers. TCRdb passed the PCR reads through MiXCR, listing each CDR3 protein once. The sample consists of 250,000 to 400,000 distinct CDR3 sequences, around 25% of them appearing once. V usage is TRBV27 and J usage is TRBJ1-6; tentative D call: TRBD1 (6 bases). The sequence derives from a male patient under 18 who had a stem cell transplant for acute lymphoblastic leukemia, so the T cells may come from the graft donor. The sequencing here drew on PBMCs, mostly from graft donor cells, taken 180 days after TCRalphabeta/CD19-depleted stem cell transplant. CDR3 sequence reads: CASSFISGGASNSPLHF. As DNA, the CDR3 is TGTGCCAGCAGTTTTATCTCGGGGGGCGCGAGTAATTCACCCCTCCACTTT.